These T cell receptor beta chains were read from a single sample in a study of blood T cell repertoires in COVID-19. Sequencing was performed with immunoSEQ multiplex PCR; in TCRdb, only in-frame clones are kept and a portion is missing. The sample has approximately 180,000 clones, 84% seen once; the top ten hold nearly 15%. The specimen sequenced was PBMCs or T cells enriched from blood (not recorded which). The source is a man in his fifties who had recovered from COVID-19. CDR3s include the opening cysteine and the closing phenylalanine or tryptophan. D genes are given only for firm matches.

CDR3aa: CAWSVPTASYNEQFF
v_gene: TRBV30
d_gene: .
j_gene: TRBJ2-1

CDR3aa: CASSLVRGGHEQYF
v_gene: TRBV5-1
d_gene: TRBD1
j_gene: TRBJ2-7

CDR3aa: CASSITQGGGYTF
v_gene: TRBV11-2
d_gene: .
j_gene: TRBJ1-2

CDR3aa: CAWGGQGRETQYF
v_gene: TRBV30
d_gene: TRBD1
j_gene: TRBJ2-5

CDR3aa: CASSLVGRSNTEAFF
v_gene: TRBV5-1
d_gene: .
j_gene: TRBJ1-1

CDR3aa: CASSLSGAAGYGYTF
v_gene: TRBV7-9
d_gene: .
j_gene: TRBJ1-2

CDR3aa: CASKQGPAADEKLFF
v_gene: TRBV6-6
d_gene: TRBD1
j_gene: TRBJ1-4

CDR3aa: CASSLAFGSSYEQYF
v_gene: TRBV5-5
d_gene: .
j_gene: TRBJ2-7

CDR3aa: CASSQGQQTYNEQFF
v_gene: TRBV3-1/TRBV3-2
d_gene: .
j_gene: TRBJ2-1

CDR3aa: CASRNSPGGTEAFF
v_gene: TRBV6-5
d_gene: .
j_gene: TRBJ1-1

CDR3aa: CASSSSQGLNEQYF
v_gene: TRBV7-9
d_gene: .
j_gene: TRBJ2-7

CDR3aa: CAWVVGQGRWNTEAFF
v_gene: TRBV30
d_gene: TRBD1
j_gene: TRBJ1-1

CDR3aa: CSVEPSLTGGPPNTEAFF
v_gene: TRBV29-1
d_gene: TRBD1
j_gene: TRBJ1-1

CDR3aa: CATSVRRAGGPSTDTQYF
v_gene: TRBV24-1
d_gene: TRBD2
j_gene: TRBJ2-3

CDR3aa: CASSLDGTPSNQPQHF
v_gene: TRBV7-2
d_gene: .
j_gene: TRBJ1-5

CDR3aa: CASSPSTAGTQYF
v_gene: TRBV3-1/TRBV3-2
d_gene: .
j_gene: TRBJ2-5

CDR3aa: CASSPSGAGELFF
v_gene: TRBV5-1
d_gene: .
j_gene: TRBJ2-2

CDR3aa: CASSPSWSSSGNTIYF
v_gene: TRBV27
d_gene: .
j_gene: TRBJ1-3

CDR3aa: CASSPPWGGFTIYF
v_gene: TRBV18
d_gene: .
j_gene: TRBJ1-3

CDR3aa: CASSQDLLAGVGETQYF
v_gene: TRBV3-1/TRBV3-2
d_gene: TRBD2
j_gene: TRBJ2-5

CDR3aa: CASSPGPQAATNEKLFF
v_gene: TRBV4-1
d_gene: .
j_gene: TRBJ1-4

CDR3aa: CASSQGISGGPSWNEQFF
v_gene: TRBV14
d_gene: TRBD2
j_gene: TRBJ2-1

CDR3aa: CASSPPRGRGADTQYF
v_gene: TRBV18
d_gene: TRBD1
j_gene: TRBJ2-3

CDR3aa: CASSSYEKLFF
v_gene: TRBV11-2
d_gene: .
j_gene: TRBJ1-4

CDR3aa: CASREALQAGYNEQFF
v_gene: TRBV2
d_gene: .
j_gene: TRBJ2-1

CDR3aa: CATQRGGRETQYF
v_gene: TRBV6-5
d_gene: TRBD2
j_gene: TRBJ2-5

CDR3aa: CASSLGTSDFYEQYF
v_gene: TRBV5-1
d_gene: .
j_gene: TRBJ2-7

CDR3aa: CASSQDGVGGSLYEQYF
v_gene: TRBV4-1
d_gene: .
j_gene: TRBJ2-7

CDR3aa: CASSHGTLAQPQHF
v_gene: TRBV3-1/TRBV3-2
d_gene: .
j_gene: TRBJ1-5

CDR3aa: CSAITGNSPREKLFF
v_gene: TRBV29-1
d_gene: .
j_gene: TRBJ1-4

CDR3aa: CASSFQRGVYNEQFF
v_gene: TRBV28
d_gene: TRBD2
j_gene: TRBJ2-1